This T cell receptor (beta chain) was observed in a study of T-cell reconstitution after alpha-beta-depleted transplantation in children. Unique molecular identifiers were incorporated during preparation of the TCRbeta library. TCRdb itself ran the PCR reads through MiXCR, one entry per CDR3 protein. Of hundreds of thousands of distinct CDR3 sequences in the sample, 10% to 15% were seen once. The CDR3 is 14 residues long. Trimming removed 3 bases from V and 5 bases from J, with 12 bases in between. The germline V gene encodes CDR1 MNHEY and CDR2 SVGAGI. The rearrangement uses TRBV6-5 and TRBJ2-3; possibly TRBD1 for D (6 bases). This material consisted of PBMCs, mostly from graft donor cells, taken 360 days after TCRalphabeta/CD19-depleted stem cell transplant. The sequence derives from a male patient younger than 18 who had a stem cell transplant for acute myeloid leukemia, so the T cells may come from the graft donor. CDR3: CASSYSPGVDTQYF. Written as DNA, the CDR3 is TGTGCCAGCAGTTATTCCCCAGGGGTAGATACGCAGTATTTT.